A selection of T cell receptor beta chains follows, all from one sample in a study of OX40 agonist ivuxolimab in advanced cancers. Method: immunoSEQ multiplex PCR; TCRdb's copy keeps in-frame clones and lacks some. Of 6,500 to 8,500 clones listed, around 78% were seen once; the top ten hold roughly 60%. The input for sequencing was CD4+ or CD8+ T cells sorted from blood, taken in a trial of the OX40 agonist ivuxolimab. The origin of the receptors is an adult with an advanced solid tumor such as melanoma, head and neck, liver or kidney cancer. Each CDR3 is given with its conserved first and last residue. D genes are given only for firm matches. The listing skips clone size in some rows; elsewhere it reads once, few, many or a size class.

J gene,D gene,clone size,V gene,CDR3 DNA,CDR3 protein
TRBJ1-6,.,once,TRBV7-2,TGCGCCAGCAGCCAAGATTTAAGCTTCTTCGCGCCCCTCCACTTT,CASSQDLSFFAPLHF
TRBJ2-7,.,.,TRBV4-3,TGCGCCAGCAGCCAAGACAGGGGAAGCTCCTACGAGCAGTACTTC,CASSQDRGSSYEQYF
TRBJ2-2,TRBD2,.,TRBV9,TGTGCCAGCAGCTCCCGGGGGGCGAACACCGGGGAGCTGTTTTTT,CASSSRGANTGELFF
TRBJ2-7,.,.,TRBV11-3,TGTGCCAGCAGCCCTCTTAGCGATGGGGGCAACTACGAGCAGTACTTC,CASSPLSDGGNYEQYF
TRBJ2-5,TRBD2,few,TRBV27,TGTGCCAGCAGGAGCTTAGCGGGGGGGATCCAAGAGACCCAGTACTTC,CASRSLAGGIQETQYF
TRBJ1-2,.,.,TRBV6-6,TGTGCCATCACAGGGTCGGACTATGGCTACACCTTC,CAITGSDYGYTF
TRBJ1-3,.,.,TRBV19,TGTGCCAGTACCCCGGAACGGACAGCCTACTCTGGAAACACCATATATTTT,CASTPERTAYSGNTIYF
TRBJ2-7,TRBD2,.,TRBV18,TGTGCCAGCTCACCCCGTGGAGCGGGAAGGTACGAGCAGTACTTC,CASSPRGAGRYEQYF
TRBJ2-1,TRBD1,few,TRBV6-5,TGTGCCAGCAGTTTCGAGACAGGGGGGAGGAATGAGCAGTTCTTC,CASSFETGGRNEQFF
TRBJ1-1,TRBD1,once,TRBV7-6,TGTGCCAGCAGCTTAGGACAGGGGACTGAAGCTTTCTTT,CASSLGQGTEAFF
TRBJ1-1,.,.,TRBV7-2,TGTGCCAGCAGTCTCGCCTTCACTGAAGCTTTCTTT,CASSLAFTEAFF
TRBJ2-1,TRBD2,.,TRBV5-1,TGCGCCAGCAGCTTGACTAGCGTACTCAATGAGCAGTTCTTC,CASSLTSVLNEQFF
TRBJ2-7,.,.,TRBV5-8,TGTGCCAGCAGCTTGGTTATGGGCCGGGGCGAGCAGTACTTC,CASSLVMGRGEQYF
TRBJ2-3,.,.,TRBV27,TGTGCCAGCAGTTCGCCACTAGAGGCTGGCGCAGATACGCAGTATTTT,CASSSPLEAGADTQYF
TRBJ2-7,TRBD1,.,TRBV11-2,TGTGCCAGCAGCTTCGACAGGGGGTCCCACGAGCAGTACTTC,CASSFDRGSHEQYF
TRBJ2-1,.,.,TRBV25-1,TGTGCCACCTGGTTCAATGAGCAGTTCTTC,CATWFNEQFF
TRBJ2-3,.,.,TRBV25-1,TGTGCCAGCAGGGGTTGGGGGGAGAACCCCAAGAGCCAGTATTTT,CASRGWGENPKSQYF
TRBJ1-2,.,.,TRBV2,TGTGCCAGCAGTGAAGCGCGGGGTTATGGCTACACCTTC,CASSEARGYGYTF
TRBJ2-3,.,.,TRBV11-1,TGTGCCAGCAGCTCTCTAGAGGGGGGGAACCAAGGCACAGATACGCAGTATTTT,CASSSLEGGNQGTDTQYF